A selection of T cell receptor beta chains follows, all from one sample in a study of Graves' ophthalmopathy and Graves' hyperthyroidism. TCRdb re-called the multiplex PCR reads through MiXCR, storing one row per CDR3 protein. The sample includes 200,000 to 250,000 distinct CDR3 sequences, 20% to 25% of them seen just once. Input material: peripheral blood. These receptor sequences come from a woman in her forties or fifties with Graves' ophthalmopathy. Each CDR3 is given with its conserved first and last residue. The order of the fields is J gene, clone size, V gene, CDR3 protein. Some rows mark clone size as missing; the rest say once, few, many or name a class of expanded clone.

>TRBJ1-1|few|TRBV28
CASSYSPNTEAFF
>TRBJ2-5|few|TRBV6-1
CASSGTKETQYF
>TRBJ1-6|many|TRBV7-6
CASSLEGRDNSPLHF
>TRBJ2-7|many|TRBV2
CASAPSWDRGSYEQYF
>TRBJ1-5|many|TRBV7-8
CASSSRTGLNQPQHF
>TRBJ1-2|-|TRBV20-1
CSAFGQKKNGYTF
>TRBJ2-7|many|TRBV28
CASRRDSYEQYF
>TRBJ2-7|-|TRBV11-2
CASSLEGGYGYPYEQYF
>TRBJ2-5|many|TRBV27
CASKTSGKETQYF
>-|many|TRBV28
CASSVASGRRGEQFF
>TRBJ1-1|-|TRBV10-3
CAITTGGKGTEAFF
>TRBJ2-7|many|TRBV20-1
CSARPRDRAAEQYF
>TRBJ1-1|many|TRBV19
CASSPGETEAFF
>TRBJ1-6|many|TRBV7-9
CASSLSTGFSPLHF
>TRBJ2-4|-|TRBV15
CATSKQTTGITTRTKNIQYF
>TRBJ2-5|many|TRBV7-2
CASSRGAEETQYF
>TRBJ2-5|many|TRBV3-1
CASSPRAGSYQETQYF
>TRBJ2-7|many|TRBV4-1
CASSQGSGGGSYEQYF
>TRBJ2-7|-|TRBV28
CASSPLQASYEQYF
>TRBJ1-2|many|TRBV6-1
CATRTTGGQVGYTF
>TRBJ1-5|-|TRBV5-1
CASSLEPRWDGSNQPQHF
>TRBJ1-1|many|TRBV10-1
CASSPGTAVEAFF
>TRBJ2-7|-|TRBV29-1
CSVGVGYEQYF
>TRBJ2-5|-|TRBV28
CASSSPTSDETQYF
>TRBJ2-7|many|TRBV2
CASGAPGGGPGEQYF
>TRBJ2-5|many|TRBV6-2/TRBV6-3
CASSNRAGARGETQYF
>TRBJ1-3|-|TRBV12-3/TRBV12-4
CASSTTGVAGNTIYF
>TRBJ1-5|-|TRBV15
CATSREGNSNQPQHF
>TRBJ2-3|many|TRBV10-3
CAASGWAATDTQYF
>TRBJ2-7|many|TRBV28
CASSPGGSGSYEQYF
>TRBJ2-7|many|TRBV12-3/TRBV12-4
CASSSGGWYEQYF
>TRBJ1-2|many|TRBV28
CASGLIGYGYTF
>TRBJ1-6|many|TRBV30
CAWSVHRDLHF
>TRBJ2-7|many|TRBV6-1
CASSETGFSYEQYF
>TRBJ2-1|-|TRBV2
CASIQLAGGSNEQFF
>TRBJ2-7|many|TRBV28
CASSRPGTSLYEQYF
>TRBJ2-2|-|TRBV12-3/TRBV12-4
CASRGQGSDTGELFF
>TRBJ1-2|many|TRBV7-8
CASSLGQWGYTF
>TRBJ2-7|-|TRBV2
CASSDAGETYEQYF
>TRBJ1-1|many|TRBV19
CASMVGGARTEAFF
>TRBJ2-7|few|TRBV30
CAWSVTGGHEQYF
>TRBJ1-5|many|TRBV20-1
CSASGQGGPLYSNQPQHF
>TRBJ2-7|few|TRBV15
CATSRAREGYYEQYF
>TRBJ1-1|many|TRBV12-3/TRBV12-4
CASSRPGQREAFF
>TRBJ2-5|many|TRBV29-1
CSVEPRYQETQYF
>TRBJ1-2|many|TRBV5-1
CASSVEVGVHGYTF
>TRBJ1-2|many|TRBV7-8
CASTLNPRARQGTLGYTF
>TRBJ2-5|many|TRBV11-2
CASSLRTGTGTQYF
>TRBJ1-5|many|TRBV28
CASSLPLSRDGNQPQHF
>TRBJ2-2|many|TRBV11-2
CASSPKGGRARLSTGELFF
>TRBJ2-7|-|TRBV5-1
CASTQDGYEQYF
>TRBJ2-7|many|TRBV28
CASSSGDRSSEQYF
>TRBJ2-5|many|TRBV4-2
CASSQDRETQYF